This TCR beta chain came from a study of blood T cell repertoires in COVID-19. For this clone: This specimen includes other DNA sequences encoding the same CDR3.

The CDR3 is 13 residues long. Trimming at V came to 6 bases and at J to 5 bases, leaving 3 bases not matched to a gene. Germline CDR1 and CDR2: MDHEN and SYDVKM. Under the authors' procedure: Reference gene primer amplification in the assay estimated nucleated cell counts. Here immunoSEQ multiplex PCR was the method, and the copy in TCRdb shows in-frame clones only, minus some. For V, J and clone size, that table is used; D and trimming come from the DNA. The sample yields approximately 210,000 clones, around 86% seen once. What was sequenced was PBMCs or T cells enriched from blood (not recorded which). The chain employs TRBV28 and TRBJ1-5; 8 nucleotides line up with TRBD1. The TCR originated in a woman aged 45-60 years with acute COVID-19. The CDR3 sequence: CASSTGGDQPQHF. The CDR3 coding sequence is TGTGCCAGCAGCACAGGGGGGGATCAGCCCCAGCATTTT.